This T cell receptor beta chain was captured in a study of control samples from healthy donors and cancer patients. Assay used: immunoSEQ multiplex PCR; TCRdb lists only in-frame clones, some missing. This table holds 90,000 or so clones, less than 90% found once. This CDR3 is built from 8 residues. Germline V gene data show CDR1 as MDHEN and CDR2 as SYDVKM. The germline V and J ends were trimmed by 10 bases and 9 bases, with 6 bases remaining between them. The sequencing sample was made of PBMCs. The gene calls are TRBV28 and TRBJ1-1; D remains ambiguous. This TCR was recovered from a woman aged 50 to 65 with colorectal cancer. The CDR3 sequence is CANLKAFF. CDR3 sequence (DNA): TGTGCCAACCTAAAAGCTTTCTTT.